This entry describes one TCR beta chain. Its antigen is undetermined. The source of the sample is a study of cytomegalovirus exposure and HLA in healthy donors. About the study: Earlier sequencing of some 170 million T cells yielded about 120 million unique TCR beta sequences. There were some 81 million unique TCRs (from HLA-typed donors) in an early data release.

Study findings and constraints: An Asian-associated ancestry cluster reportedly showed fewer N-insertions than the roughly 600-donor mean in a later analysis.

13 Jbeta primers and 60 Vbeta primers were used for the PCR. TCRdb's table, derived via immunoSEQ multiplex PCR, lists solely in-frame clones and lacks some. The repertoire consists of around 67,000 clones, with about 74% occurring once and the leading ten covering about 20%. With V trimmed by 6 bases and J by 5 bases, 15 bases remained unmatched. CDR1 and CDR2 from the germline V gene are MNHNY and SVGAGI (reference sequence). The CDR3 covers 16 residues. This chain links TRBV6-6 with TRBJ2-7, with TRBD1 matching over 8 bases. The receptor comes from a woman aged 30 to 39 in good health and CMV-seropositive. Sequencing was done on a sample of PBMCs. The CDR3 DNA reads as TGTGCCAGCAGGCAAAGTGGGCAGGGGGCCTTGGACGAGCAGTACTTC. Its protein is CASRQSGQGALDEQYF.